One T cell receptor (beta chain) is described in this entry. Its antigen is as yet unknown. This sample is part of a study of Ad26.COV2.S vaccination and SARS-CoV-2 variants. Study in general: COV1001, an Ad26.COV2.S trial, supplied this vaccine-arm donor.

The study, taken as a whole, reports: People who got the vaccine or the placebo had similar non-spike TCR breadth. Responses of spike-specific T cells (both CD8+ and CD4+) reportedly showed substantial breadth after vaccination.

Treatment defined: over 15 received Ad26.COV2.S at low or high dose, single or two shots; five or six received placebo; per-sample allocation not given. Specimens were obtained on day 63 following the first vaccine or placebo injection. Vaccination used an Ad26 vector expressing Wuhan-strain SARS-CoV-2 spike. Measured with immunoSEQ multiplex PCR; TCRdb has only the in-frame clones, and not every one. The profile covers about 480,000 clones, with roughly 89% appearing a single time and roughly 12% taken by the ten largest. The CDR3 consists of 14 residues. V lost 3 bases and J lost 8, with 13 bases in between. The germline gives CDR1 MDHEN, CDR2 SYDVKM.

The source of this sequence is a person between 18 and 65 years old who received the Ad26.COV2.S COVID-19 vaccine or a placebo. The V call is TRBV28, the J call TRBJ1-4; tentative D call: TRBD1 (6 bases). The starting material was peripheral blood, obtained in a trial of Ad26.COV2.S vaccine versus placebo. As DNA, the CDR3 is TGTGCCAGCAGTTTGGGCCAGGGGTCGGAAAAACTGTTTTTT. Residues: CASSLGQGSEKLFF. Full variable domain (remainder filled in from reference TRBV28 and TRBJ1-4): DVKVTQSSRYLVKRTGEKVFLECVQDMDHENMFWYRQDPGLGLRLIYFSYDVKMKEKGDIPEGYSVSREKKERFSLILESASTNQTSMYLCASSLGQGSEKLFFGSGTQLSVL.